This entry concerns a single TCR beta chain. V lost 2 bases to trimming and J lost 0 bases, with 8 bases between them. The CDR3 is 14 residues long. In germline, CDR1 is SGHDT, CDR2 YYEEEE. Only in-frame clones appear in the TCRdb table, and some are missing; sequencing was by immunoSEQ multiplex PCR. Of about 250,000 clones listed, around 88% are singletons. The data originate from a study of blood T cell repertoires in COVID-19. Study overall: Sample material is recorded as cDNA or gDNA derived from T cells, B-cell-depleted T cells, or PBMCs.

The chain employs TRBV5-6 and TRBJ1-1; D may be TRBD1 (5 bases). Sequences were obtained from peripheral blood. The TCR comes from a man aged 40-49 years with active or convalescent COVID-19. The CDR3 DNA reads TGTGCCAGCAGCTTCGACAGTATGAACACTGAAGCTTTCTTT. Translation: CASSFDSMNTEAFF.